The clone carrying this T cell receptor beta chain was observed a handful of times. The length of the CDR3 is 12 residues. Trimming removed 10 bases from V and 1 base from J, with 10 bases in between. CDR1 MDHEN and CDR2 SYDVKM come from the germline V gene. This sample was included in a study of OX40 agonist ivuxolimab in advanced cancers. Turning to the study itself: Melanoma, hepatocellular carcinoma, head and neck or renal cell cancer occurred in dose-escalation patients.

Measured with immunoSEQ multiplex PCR; TCRdb has only the in-frame clones, and not every one. The table has about 98,000 clones, approximately 90% seen once. V usage is TRBV28 and J usage is TRBJ1-1; D is possibly TRBD1 (6 bases). The sequenced sample was CD4+ or CD8+ T cells sorted from blood, obtained in a trial of the OX40 agonist ivuxolimab. The clonotype originates from an adult with an advanced solid tumor such as melanoma, head and neck, liver or kidney cancer. The CDR3 bases are TGTGCCACAGGGGAGTCGAACACTGAAGCTTTCTTT. It encodes CATGESNTEAFF.